A selection of T cell receptor beta chains follows, all from one sample in a study of Ad26.COV2.S vaccination and SARS-CoV-2 variants. Clones were sequenced by immunoSEQ multiplex PCR, and TCRdb holds only the in-frame ones, with some missing. The sample records around 320,000 clones, about nine tenths being singletons. This specimen consisted of peripheral blood, obtained in a trial of Ad26.COV2.S vaccine versus placebo. Receptors originate from a person aged 18-60 years who received the Ad26.COV2.S COVID-19 vaccine or a placebo. CDR3s include the opening cysteine and the closing phenylalanine or tryptophan. Each record gives: J gene, clone size, V gene, CDR3 protein. Clone sizes are given selectively: once, few, many, or a class where the clone is expanded.

j_call: TRBJ2-3
clone_size: -
v_call: TRBV9
cdr3_aa: CASSGYRGPSADTQYF

j_call: TRBJ1-6
clone_size: once
v_call: TRBV19
cdr3_aa: CASSTIPGQIDSPLHF

j_call: TRBJ2-7
clone_size: once
v_call: TRBV7-9
cdr3_aa: CASSAGAYEQYF

j_call: TRBJ2-3
clone_size: -
v_call: TRBV27
cdr3_aa: CASSLIQGATDTQYF

j_call: TRBJ1-4
clone_size: -
v_call: TRBV7-9
cdr3_aa: CASSPTLANEKLFF

j_call: TRBJ1-5
clone_size: -
v_call: TRBV6-4
cdr3_aa: CASSDGDIPPAQHF

j_call: TRBJ1-5
clone_size: -
v_call: TRBV6-2/TRBV6-3
cdr3_aa: CASSYVRTERGQPQHF

j_call: TRBJ2-7
clone_size: -
v_call: TRBV6-2/TRBV6-3
cdr3_aa: CASSPMGQGYEQYF

j_call: TRBJ1-1
clone_size: once
v_call: TRBV9
cdr3_aa: CASSGDRDDTEAFF

j_call: TRBJ2-2
clone_size: few
v_call: TRBV15
cdr3_aa: CATSRDIVRELFF

j_call: TRBJ1-1
clone_size: -
v_call: TRBV7-9
cdr3_aa: CASSLDPGIENTEAFF

j_call: TRBJ1-2
clone_size: -
v_call: TRBV6-7
cdr3_aa: CASSFTRADRVNYGYTF

j_call: TRBJ1-6
clone_size: -
v_call: TRBV6-6
cdr3_aa: CASSYSRGLNSPLHF

j_call: TRBJ2-7
clone_size: -
v_call: TRBV7-9
cdr3_aa: CASRPGSDSYEQYF

j_call: TRBJ1-5
clone_size: -
v_call: TRBV10-3
cdr3_aa: CATGGYDGNQPQHF

j_call: TRBJ2-3
clone_size: -
v_call: TRBV9
cdr3_aa: CASSAGQAASTDTQYF

j_call: TRBJ2-7
clone_size: few
v_call: TRBV4-1
cdr3_aa: CASSLSGTEFNYEQYF

j_call: TRBJ1-4
clone_size: -
v_call: TRBV5-1
cdr3_aa: CASRQDGATNEKLFF

j_call: TRBJ2-5
clone_size: -
v_call: TRBV7-3
cdr3_aa: CASSPTGEIQETQYF

j_call: TRBJ1-2
clone_size: -
v_call: TRBV5-6
cdr3_aa: CASSLGRDNWYTF

j_call: TRBJ1-1
clone_size: -
v_call: TRBV3-1/TRBV3-2
cdr3_aa: CASSPHGGLGTEAFF

j_call: TRBJ2-1
clone_size: -
v_call: TRBV5-4
cdr3_aa: CAIPGEENNEQFF

j_call: TRBJ1-6
clone_size: -
v_call: TRBV5-1
cdr3_aa: CASSSRTDNNSPLHF

j_call: TRBJ1-2
clone_size: -
v_call: TRBV6-2/TRBV6-3
cdr3_aa: CASSYSPTSLGYTF

j_call: TRBJ2-2
clone_size: -
v_call: TRBV5-1
cdr3_aa: CASSLGGTGELFF

j_call: TRBJ2-5
clone_size: -
v_call: TRBV12-3/TRBV12-4
cdr3_aa: CASSYGLPETQYF

j_call: TRBJ1-6
clone_size: few
v_call: TRBV18
cdr3_aa: CASSPTGNSPLHF

j_call: TRBJ1-4
clone_size: -
v_call: TRBV15
cdr3_aa: CATSRAFRGRANEKLFF

j_call: TRBJ1-6
clone_size: -
v_call: TRBV7-8
cdr3_aa: CASSRGVQGRYNSPLHF

j_call: TRBJ1-1
clone_size: -
v_call: TRBV9
cdr3_aa: CASSVDGSITEAFF

j_call: TRBJ2-1
clone_size: -
v_call: TRBV7-2
cdr3_aa: CASTYLAGGRNEQFF

j_call: TRBJ2-3
clone_size: -
v_call: TRBV11-2
cdr3_aa: CASKLRGNTDTQYF

j_call: TRBJ2-3
clone_size: once
v_call: TRBV6-5
cdr3_aa: CASSYSGDTQYF

j_call: TRBJ2-7
clone_size: -
v_call: TRBV29-1
cdr3_aa: CSVEDPGQGSHEQYF

j_call: TRBJ1-2
clone_size: -
v_call: TRBV5-1
cdr3_aa: CASSLGDRGHYGYTF

j_call: TRBJ2-4
clone_size: few
v_call: TRBV6-2/TRBV6-3
cdr3_aa: CASSPTGLKNIQYF

j_call: TRBJ2-3
clone_size: -
v_call: TRBV30
cdr3_aa: CALDSGATDTQYF

j_call: TRBJ1-2
clone_size: once
v_call: TRBV15
cdr3_aa: CATSRDGTGRGYTF

j_call: TRBJ2-2
clone_size: once
v_call: TRBV24-1
cdr3_aa: CATSSSGAGELFF

j_call: TRBJ2-1
clone_size: -
v_call: TRBV11-3
cdr3_aa: CASSLGTSGDEQFF

j_call: TRBJ1-2
clone_size: -
v_call: TRBV7-3
cdr3_aa: CASSYGTGGGYTF

j_call: TRBJ2-3
clone_size: -
v_call: TRBV5-1
cdr3_aa: CASSLASGTYTDTQYF

j_call: TRBJ1-2
clone_size: -
v_call: TRBV19
cdr3_aa: CAALGGFDYGYTF

j_call: TRBJ2-7
clone_size: -
v_call: TRBV30
cdr3_aa: CARGPGPRSEQYF

j_call: TRBJ2-2
clone_size: -
v_call: TRBV6-5
cdr3_aa: CASKTSGGELGELFF